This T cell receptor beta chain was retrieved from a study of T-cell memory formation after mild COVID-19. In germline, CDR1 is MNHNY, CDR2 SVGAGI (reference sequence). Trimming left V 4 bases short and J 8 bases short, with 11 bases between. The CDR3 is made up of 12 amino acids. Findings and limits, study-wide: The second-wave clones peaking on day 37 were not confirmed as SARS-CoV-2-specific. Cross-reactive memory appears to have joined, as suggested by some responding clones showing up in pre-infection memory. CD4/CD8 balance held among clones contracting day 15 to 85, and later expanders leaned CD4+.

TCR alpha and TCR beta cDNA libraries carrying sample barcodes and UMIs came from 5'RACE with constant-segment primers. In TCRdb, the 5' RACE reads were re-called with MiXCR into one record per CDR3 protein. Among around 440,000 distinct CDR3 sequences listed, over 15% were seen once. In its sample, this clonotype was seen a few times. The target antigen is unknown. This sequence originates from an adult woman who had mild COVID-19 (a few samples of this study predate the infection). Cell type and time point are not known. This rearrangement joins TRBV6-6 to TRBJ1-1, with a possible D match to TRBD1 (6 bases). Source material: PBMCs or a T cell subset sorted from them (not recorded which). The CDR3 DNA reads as TGTGCCAGCAGTTCGAGTCAGGGGGAAGCTTTCTTT. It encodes CASSSSQGEAFF.